The source of this T cell receptor (beta chain) is a study of cytomegalovirus exposure and HLA in healthy donors. Overall study: Falling in the Caucasian-associated ancestry cluster were approximately 86% of under 500 genotyped donors. Study results and limitations: The likely explanation for a cluster of highly shared sequence variants was sequencing artifact. The authors later linked a missense DCLRE1C variant to TCR beta V- and J-gene trimming.

The CDR3 is 14 amino acids. V shed 5 bases, J shed 7 bases, and the junction held 8 bases outside the gene matches. CDR1 GTSNPN and CDR2 SVGIG come from the germline V gene (reference sequence). As to this clone: The antigen is not known.

Use of 60 Vbeta and 13 Jbeta primers characterized the PCR. TCRdb's table, derived via immunoSEQ multiplex PCR, lists solely in-frame clones and lacks some. The repertoire holds 90,000 to 120,000 clones, with around 85% as singletons. The sample was PBMCs. The rearrangement uses TRBV30 and TRBJ2-5; TRBD2 matches 12 bases. This clonotype originated in a man aged 25 to 40 in good health and CMV-seronegative. CDR3 nucleotide sequence: TGTGCCTGGGGACTAGCGGGGACTCAGGGGACCCAGTACTTC. It yields the protein CAWGLAGTQGTQYF. The whole variable domain, remainder taken from reference TRBV30 and TRBJ2-5, is SQTIHQWPATLVQPVGSPLSLECTVEGTSNPNLYWYRQAAGRGLQLLFYSVGIGQISSEVPQNLSASRPQDRQFILSSKKLLLSDSGFYLCAWGLAGTQGTQYFGPGTRLLVL.